The source of this T cell receptor beta chain is a study of T cells in women clearing cervical HPV infection. Study context: With HLA typing for only a few women, HLA confounding remains possible.

Sequenced by immunoSEQ multiplex PCR; TCRdb stores in-frame clones only, minus some. The sample totals 19,000 or so clones; its top ten clones hold roughly an eighth. About this clone: With the read ending 3 residues before the CDR3 end, the germline J gene is used to fill in that end.

Germline lookup yields CDR1 SQVTM and CDR2 ANQGSEA. The CDR3 totals 12 residues. V was pared by 6 bases and J by 2 bases, with 10 bases between. The TCR comes from a woman aged 18 to 75 with a cervical HPV16 infection that either progressed to CIN3+ or cleared (not recorded which). Material: blood buffy coat. The rearrangement uses TRBV29-1 and TRBJ1-1; D ambiguous. CDR3 bases read: TGCAGCGTGAAACAGCTAAACACTGAA. This encodes CSVKQLNTE. The whole CDR3 protein reads CSVKQLNTEAFF.